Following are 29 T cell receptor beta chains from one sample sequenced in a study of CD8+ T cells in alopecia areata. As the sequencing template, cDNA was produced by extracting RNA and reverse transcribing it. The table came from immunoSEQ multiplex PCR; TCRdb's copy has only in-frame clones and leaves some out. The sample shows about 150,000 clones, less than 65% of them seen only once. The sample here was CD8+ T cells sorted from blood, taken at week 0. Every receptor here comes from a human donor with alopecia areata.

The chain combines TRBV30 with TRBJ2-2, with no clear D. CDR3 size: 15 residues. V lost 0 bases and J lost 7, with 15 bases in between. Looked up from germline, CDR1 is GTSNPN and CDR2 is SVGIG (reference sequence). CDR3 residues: CAWSVPGVRNGELFF. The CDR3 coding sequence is TGTGCCTGGAGTGTACCGGGCGTTAGGAACGGGGAGCTGTTTTTT.

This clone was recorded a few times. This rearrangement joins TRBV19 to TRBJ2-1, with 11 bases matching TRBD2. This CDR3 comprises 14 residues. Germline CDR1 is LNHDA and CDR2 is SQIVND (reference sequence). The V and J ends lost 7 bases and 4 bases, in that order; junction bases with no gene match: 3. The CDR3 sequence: CASTPSGGYNEQFF. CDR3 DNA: TGTGCCAGTACCCCTAGCGGGGGGTACAATGAGCAGTTCTTC.

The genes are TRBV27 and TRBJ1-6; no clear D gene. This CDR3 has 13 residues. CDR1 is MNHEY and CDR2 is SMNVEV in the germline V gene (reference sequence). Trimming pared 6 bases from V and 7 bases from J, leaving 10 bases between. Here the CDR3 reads CASRTSQNSPLHF. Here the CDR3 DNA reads TGTGCCAGCAGAACAAGCCAAAATTCACCCCTCCACTTT.

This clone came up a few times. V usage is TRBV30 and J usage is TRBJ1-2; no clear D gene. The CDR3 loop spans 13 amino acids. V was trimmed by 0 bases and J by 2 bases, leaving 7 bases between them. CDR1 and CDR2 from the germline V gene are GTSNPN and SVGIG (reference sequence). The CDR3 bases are TGTGCCTGGAGTGTATCCGAGAACTATGGCTACACCTTC. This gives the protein CAWSVSENYGYTF. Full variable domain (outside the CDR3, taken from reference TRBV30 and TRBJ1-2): SQTIHQWPATLVQPVGSPLSLECTVEGTSNPNLYWYRQAAGRGLQLLFYSVGIGQISSEVPQNLSASRPQDRQFILSSKKLLLSDSGFYLCAWSVSENYGYTFGSGTRLTVV.

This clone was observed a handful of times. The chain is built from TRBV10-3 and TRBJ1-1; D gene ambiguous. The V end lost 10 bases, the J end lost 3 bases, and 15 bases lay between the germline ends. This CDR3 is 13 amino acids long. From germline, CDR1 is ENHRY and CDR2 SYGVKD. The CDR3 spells CATNAEWDTEAFF. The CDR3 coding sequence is TGTGCCACAAACGCGGAGTGGGACACTGAAGCTTTCTTT.

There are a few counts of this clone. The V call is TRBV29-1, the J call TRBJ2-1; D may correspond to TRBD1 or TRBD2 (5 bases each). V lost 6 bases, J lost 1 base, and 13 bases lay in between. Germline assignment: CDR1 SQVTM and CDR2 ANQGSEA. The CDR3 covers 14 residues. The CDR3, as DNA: TGCAGCGTCTTACTAGGGACGTCCTACAATGAGCAGTTCTTC. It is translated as CSVLLGTSYNEQFF.

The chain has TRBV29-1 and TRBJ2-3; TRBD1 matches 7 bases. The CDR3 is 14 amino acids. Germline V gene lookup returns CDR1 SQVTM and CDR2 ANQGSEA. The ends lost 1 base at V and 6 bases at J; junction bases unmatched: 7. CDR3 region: CSVEVLGGADTQYF. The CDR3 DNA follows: TGCAGCGTTGAAGTCCTAGGGGGCGCGGATACGCAGTATTTT.

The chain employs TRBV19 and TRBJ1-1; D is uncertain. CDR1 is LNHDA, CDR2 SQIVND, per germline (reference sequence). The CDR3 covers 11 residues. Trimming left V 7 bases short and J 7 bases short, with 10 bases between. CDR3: CASKTVGEAFF. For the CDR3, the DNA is TGTGCCAGTAAAACGGTTGGTGAAGCTTTCTTT.

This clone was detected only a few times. Here the CDR3 DNA reads TGTGCCAGCAGCTTAGACGGGGTGGATGGGGAGACCCAGTACTTC. Translation gives CASSLDGVDGETQYF. The rearrangement joins TRBV7-6 to TRBJ2-5, with D possibly being TRBD2 (5 bases). Germline V gene lookup returns CDR1 SGHVS and CDR2 FNYEAQ. The V end lost 1 base, the J end lost 5 bases, and 14 bases lay between the germline ends. The CDR3 has 15 amino acids.

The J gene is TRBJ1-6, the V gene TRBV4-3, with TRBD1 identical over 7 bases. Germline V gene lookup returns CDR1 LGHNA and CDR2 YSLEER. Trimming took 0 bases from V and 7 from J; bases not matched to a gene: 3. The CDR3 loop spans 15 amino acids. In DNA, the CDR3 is TGCGCCAGCAGCCAAGATGACAGGGCGAATTCACCCCTCCACTTT. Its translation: CASSQDDRANSPLHF.

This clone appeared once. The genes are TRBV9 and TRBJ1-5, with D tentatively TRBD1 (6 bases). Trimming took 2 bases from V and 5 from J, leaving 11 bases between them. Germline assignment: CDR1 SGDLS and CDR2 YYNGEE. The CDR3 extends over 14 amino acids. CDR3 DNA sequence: TGTGCCAGCAGCGTCGGGGGGCAGCATCAGCCCCAGCATTTT. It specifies CASSVGGQHQPQHF.

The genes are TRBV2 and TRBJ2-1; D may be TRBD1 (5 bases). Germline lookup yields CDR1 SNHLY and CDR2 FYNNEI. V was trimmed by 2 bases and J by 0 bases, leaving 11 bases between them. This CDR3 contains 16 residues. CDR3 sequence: CASSELGHLSYNEQFF. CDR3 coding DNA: TGTGCCAGCAGTGAACTGGGGCATCTCTCCTACAATGAGCAGTTCTTC.

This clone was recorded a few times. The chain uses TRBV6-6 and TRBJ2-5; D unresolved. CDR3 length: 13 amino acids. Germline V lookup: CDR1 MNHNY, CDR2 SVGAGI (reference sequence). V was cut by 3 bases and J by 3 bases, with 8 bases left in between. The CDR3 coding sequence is TGTGCCAGCAGTTATGCACCAGAAGAGACCCAGTACTTC. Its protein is CASSYAPEETQYF.

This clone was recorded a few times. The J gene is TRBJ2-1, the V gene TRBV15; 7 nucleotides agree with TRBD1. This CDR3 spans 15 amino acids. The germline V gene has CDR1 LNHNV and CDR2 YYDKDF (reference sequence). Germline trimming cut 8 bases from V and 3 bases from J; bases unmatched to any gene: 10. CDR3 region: CATDPGQDFYNEQFF. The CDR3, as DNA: TGTGCCACCGATCCCGGACAGGATTTCTACAATGAGCAGTTCTTC.

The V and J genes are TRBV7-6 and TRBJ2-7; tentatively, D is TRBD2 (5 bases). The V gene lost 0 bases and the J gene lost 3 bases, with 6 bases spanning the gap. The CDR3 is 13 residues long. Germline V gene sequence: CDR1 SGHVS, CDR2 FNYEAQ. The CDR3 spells CASSLAGDYEQYF. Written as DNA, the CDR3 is TGTGCCAGCAGCTTAGCGGGAGACTACGAGCAGTACTTC.

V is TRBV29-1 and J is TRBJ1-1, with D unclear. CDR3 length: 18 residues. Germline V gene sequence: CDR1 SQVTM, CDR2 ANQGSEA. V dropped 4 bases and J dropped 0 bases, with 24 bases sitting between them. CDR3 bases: TGCAGCGTTGTCAAGGGCTTACATGAACAAGTGATGAACACTGAAGCTTTCTTT. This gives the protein CSVVKGLHEQVMNTEAFF.

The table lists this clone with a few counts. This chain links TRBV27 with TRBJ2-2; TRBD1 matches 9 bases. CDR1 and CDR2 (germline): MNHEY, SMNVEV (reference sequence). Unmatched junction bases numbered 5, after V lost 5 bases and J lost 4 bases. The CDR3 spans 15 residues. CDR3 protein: CASSVRDRVTGELFF. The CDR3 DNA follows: TGTGCCAGCAGTGTCCGGGACAGGGTCACCGGGGAGCTGTTTTTT.

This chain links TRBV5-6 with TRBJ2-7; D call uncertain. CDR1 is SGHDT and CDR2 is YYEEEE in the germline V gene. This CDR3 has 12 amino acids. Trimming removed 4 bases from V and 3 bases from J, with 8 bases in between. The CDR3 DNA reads TGTGCCAGCAGCGTTGGAGACTACGAGCAGTACTTC. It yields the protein CASSVGDYEQYF.

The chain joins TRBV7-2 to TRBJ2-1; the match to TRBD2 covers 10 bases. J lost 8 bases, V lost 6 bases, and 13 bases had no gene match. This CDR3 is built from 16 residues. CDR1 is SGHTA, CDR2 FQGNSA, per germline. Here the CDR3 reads CASSHQRGGLDDEQFF. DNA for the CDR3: TGTGCCAGCAGTCATCAGCGGGGGGGCCTCGACGATGAGCAGTTCTTC.

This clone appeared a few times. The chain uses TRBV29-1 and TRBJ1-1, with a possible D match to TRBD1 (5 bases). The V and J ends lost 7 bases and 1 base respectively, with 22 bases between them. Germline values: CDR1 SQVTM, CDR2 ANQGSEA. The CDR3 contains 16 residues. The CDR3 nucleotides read TGCAGCGCTGGCCGGGACCTCGAGGCCCAGAACACTGAAGCTTTCTTT. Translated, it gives CSAGRDLEAQNTEAFF.

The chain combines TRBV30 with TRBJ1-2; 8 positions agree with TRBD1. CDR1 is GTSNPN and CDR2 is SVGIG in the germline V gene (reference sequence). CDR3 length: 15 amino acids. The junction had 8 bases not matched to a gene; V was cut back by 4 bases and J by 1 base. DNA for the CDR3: TGTGCCTGGATATCCGGGACAGGCATTAACTATGGCTACACCTTC. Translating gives CAWISGTGINYGYTF.

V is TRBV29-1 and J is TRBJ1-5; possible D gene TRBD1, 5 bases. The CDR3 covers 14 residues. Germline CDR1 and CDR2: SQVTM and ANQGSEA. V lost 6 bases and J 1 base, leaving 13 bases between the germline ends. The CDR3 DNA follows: TGCAGCGTAATGTACGAGGGGAGCAATCAGCCCCAGCATTTT. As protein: CSVMYEGSNQPQHF.

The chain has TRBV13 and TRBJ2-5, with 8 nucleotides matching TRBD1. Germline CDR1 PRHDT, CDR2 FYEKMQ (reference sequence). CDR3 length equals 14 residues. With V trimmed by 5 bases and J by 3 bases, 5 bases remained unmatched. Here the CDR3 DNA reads TGTGCCAGCAGCCCGCCGGGACAGGAAGAGACCCAGTACTTC. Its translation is CASSPPGQEETQYF.

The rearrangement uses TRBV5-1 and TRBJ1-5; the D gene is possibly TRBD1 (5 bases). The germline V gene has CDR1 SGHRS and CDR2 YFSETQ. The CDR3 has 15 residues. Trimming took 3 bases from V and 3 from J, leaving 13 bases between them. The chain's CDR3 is CASSSRDLNNQPQHF. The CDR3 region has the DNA TGCGCCAGCAGCTCTCGGGACCTCAACAATCAGCCCCAGCATTTT.

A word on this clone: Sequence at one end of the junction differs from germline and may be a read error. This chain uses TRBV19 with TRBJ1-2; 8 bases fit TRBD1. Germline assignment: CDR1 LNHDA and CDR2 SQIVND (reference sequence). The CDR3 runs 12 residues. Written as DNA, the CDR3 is TGTGCCAGTAGTACAAGTTGGGACAGGATAAACTTC. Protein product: CASSTSWDRINF.

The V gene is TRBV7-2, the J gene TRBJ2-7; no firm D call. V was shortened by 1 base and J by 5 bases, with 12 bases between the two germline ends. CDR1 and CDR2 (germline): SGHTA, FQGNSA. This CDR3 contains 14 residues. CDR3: CASSLVVGSHEQYF. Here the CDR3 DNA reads TGTGCCAGCAGCTTAGTAGTAGGGTCCCACGAGCAGTACTTC.

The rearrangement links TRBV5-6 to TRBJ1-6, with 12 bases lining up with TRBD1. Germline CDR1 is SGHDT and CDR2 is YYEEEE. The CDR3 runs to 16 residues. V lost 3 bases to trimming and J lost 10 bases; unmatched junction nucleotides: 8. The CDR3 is CASSSRDRGRRSPLHF. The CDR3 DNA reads TGTGCCAGCAGCTCCCGGGACAGGGGGCGTAGGTCACCCCTCCACTTT.

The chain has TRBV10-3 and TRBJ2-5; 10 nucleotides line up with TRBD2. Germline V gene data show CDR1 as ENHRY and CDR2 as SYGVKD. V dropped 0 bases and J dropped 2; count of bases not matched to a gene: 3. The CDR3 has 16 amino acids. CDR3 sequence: CAISESLAGSQETQYF. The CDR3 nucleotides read TGTGCCATCAGTGAGTCACTAGCGGGATCACAAGAGACCCAGTACTTC.

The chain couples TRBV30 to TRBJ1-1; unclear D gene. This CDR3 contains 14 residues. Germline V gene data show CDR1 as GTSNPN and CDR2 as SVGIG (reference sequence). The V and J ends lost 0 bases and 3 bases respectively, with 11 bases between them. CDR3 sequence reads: CAWSVGNPYTEAFF. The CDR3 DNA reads TGTGCCTGGAGTGTAGGAAACCCGTACACTGAAGCTTTCTTT. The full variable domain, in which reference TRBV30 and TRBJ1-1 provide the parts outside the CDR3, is SQTIHQWPATLVQPVGSPLSLECTVEGTSNPNLYWYRQAAGRGLQLLFYSVGIGQISSEVPQNLSASRPQDRQFILSSKKLLLSDSGFYLCAWSVGNPYTEAFFGQGTRLTVV.